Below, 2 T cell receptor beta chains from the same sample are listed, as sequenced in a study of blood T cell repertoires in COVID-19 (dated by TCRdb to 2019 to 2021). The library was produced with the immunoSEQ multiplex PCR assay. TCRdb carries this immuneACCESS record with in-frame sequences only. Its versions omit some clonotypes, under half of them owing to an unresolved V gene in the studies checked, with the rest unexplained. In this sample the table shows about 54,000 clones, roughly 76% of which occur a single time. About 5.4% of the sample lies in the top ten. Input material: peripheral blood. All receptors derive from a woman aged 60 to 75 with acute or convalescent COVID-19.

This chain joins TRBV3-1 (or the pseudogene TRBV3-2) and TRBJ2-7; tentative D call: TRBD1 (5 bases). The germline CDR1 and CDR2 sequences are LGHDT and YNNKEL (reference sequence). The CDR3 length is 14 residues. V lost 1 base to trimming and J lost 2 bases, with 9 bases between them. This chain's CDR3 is CASSQAGQTYEQYF. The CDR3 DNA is TGTGCCAGCAGCCAAGCAGGGCAAACCTACGAGCAGTACTTC.

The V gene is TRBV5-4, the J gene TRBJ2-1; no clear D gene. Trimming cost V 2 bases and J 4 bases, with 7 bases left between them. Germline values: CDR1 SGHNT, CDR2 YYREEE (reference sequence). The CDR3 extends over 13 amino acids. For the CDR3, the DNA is TGTGCCAGCAGCTTCGAGGCTTACAATGAGCAGTTCTTC. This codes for CASSFEAYNEQFF.